The following is a T cell receptor beta chain sequence with its context. The sample comes from a study of T cell changes during pregnancy in multiple sclerosis. Clones were sequenced by immunoSEQ multiplex PCR, and TCRdb holds only the in-frame ones, with some missing. The table lists some 100,000 clones, about 90% of them singletons. The source of this sequence is a female donor with multiple sclerosis, enrolled in a pregnancy study. Sequences were derived from peripheral blood, sampled after pregnancy.

CDR3 amino acids: CASSQSDGTYYEQYF. Written as DNA, the CDR3 is TGTGCCAGCAGCCAGTCGGACGGGACTTACTACGAGCAGTACTTC. The chain links TRBV13 to TRBJ2-7; weak D call: TRBD2 (6 bases). Trimming shortened V by 5 bases and J by 3 bases, and 17 bases separated the two germline ends. The length of the CDR3 is 15 residues. CDR1 PRHDT and CDR2 FYEKMQ come from the germline V gene (reference sequence).